The rows below give T cell receptor beta chains drawn from one sample of a study of shared clonotypes between healthy human individuals. Sequenced by immunoSEQ multiplex PCR; TCRdb stores in-frame clones only, minus some. The sample records 2 million or so clones, 85% to 95% being singletons. The sample was naive CD8+ T cells sorted from blood. The receptors were gathered from a man younger than 35 in good health. The CDR3 runs from the conserved cysteine through the conserved F or W. A D gene is named only where the DNA matches it firmly. The size field is filled for only some rows; it gives once, few, many or a size class.

CDR3 DNA: TGTGCCAGTAGTATTCTCGGATACACCGGGGAGCTGTTTTTT
CDR3 protein: CASSILGYTGELFF
J gene: TRBJ2-2
V gene: TRBV19
clone size: .
D gene: .

CDR3 DNA: TGTGCCAGCAGCCCCGGAGGGCTGGGGAACTATGGCTACACCTTC
CDR3 protein: CASSPGGLGNYGYTF
J gene: TRBJ1-2
V gene: TRBV27
clone size: .
D gene: .

CDR3 DNA: TGTGCCTGGAGTGGGCTTAGCGGGGGGAACACCGGGGAGCTGTTTTTT
CDR3 protein: CAWSGLSGGNTGELFF
J gene: TRBJ2-2
V gene: TRBV30
clone size: .
D gene: TRBD2

CDR3 DNA: TGCACCAGCAGCCAAGGGGGGGGCAATGAGCAGTTCTTC
CDR3 protein: CTSSQGGGNEQFF
J gene: TRBJ2-1
V gene: TRBV1
clone size: .
D gene: .

CDR3 DNA: TGTGCCAGCAGCTTTACCCCCGAACTGGCCTACGAGCAGTACTTC
CDR3 protein: CASSFTPELAYEQYF
J gene: TRBJ2-7
V gene: TRBV11-2
clone size: .
D gene: .

CDR3 DNA: TGTGCCAGTACCGGGGGACCTGGGGCCAACGTCCTGACTTTC
CDR3 protein: CASTGGPGANVLTF
J gene: TRBJ2-6
V gene: TRBV19
clone size: .
D gene: .

CDR3 DNA: TGTGCCAGCAGTTACGGGGGACGCACCGGGGAGCTGTTTTTT
CDR3 protein: CASSYGGRTGELFF
J gene: TRBJ2-2
V gene: TRBV6-5
clone size: .
D gene: .

CDR3 DNA: TGTGCCTGGGCTATGGAGGGCTTTGGCACAGATACGCAGTATTTT
CDR3 protein: CAWAMEGFGTDTQYF
J gene: TRBJ2-3
V gene: TRBV30
clone size: .
D gene: .

CDR3 DNA: TGCGCCAGCAGGGTCGGGACCGGGGTCAATGAGCAGTTCTTC
CDR3 protein: CASRVGTGVNEQFF
J gene: TRBJ2-1
V gene: TRBV5-1
clone size: .
D gene: .

CDR3 DNA: TGTGCCAGCAGTACTCCGGGACTAGCGTTCTATGAGCAGTTCTTC
CDR3 protein: CASSTPGLAFYEQFF
J gene: TRBJ2-1
V gene: TRBV2
clone size: .
D gene: TRBD2

CDR3 DNA: TGTGCCAGCAGCTTTCCCGGACAGGGCACCTACGAGCAGTACTTC
CDR3 protein: CASSFPGQGTYEQYF
J gene: TRBJ2-7
V gene: TRBV7-9
clone size: .
D gene: TRBD1

CDR3 DNA: TGTGCCAGCAGTCTTCAAGGGGAGCTTCCCTCCAATCAGCCCCAGCATTTT
CDR3 protein: CASSLQGELPSNQPQHF
J gene: TRBJ1-5
V gene: TRBV5-6
clone size: once
D gene: .

CDR3 DNA: TGTGCCACCAGCCCCAAGGCCCGTTACGAGCAGTACTTC
CDR3 protein: CATSPKARYEQYF
J gene: TRBJ2-7
V gene: TRBV15
clone size: .
D gene: .

CDR3 DNA: TGTGCCTGGAGTGTTTTTAGCTCTGGAAACACCATATATTTT
CDR3 protein: CAWSVFSSGNTIYF
J gene: TRBJ1-3
V gene: TRBV30
clone size: .
D gene: .

CDR3 DNA: TGCGCCAGCAGTGAGTCGCTTGAGGGAGGGATGACTGAAGCTTTCTTT
CDR3 protein: CASSESLEGGMTEAFF
J gene: TRBJ1-1
V gene: TRBV10-1
clone size: .
D gene: .

CDR3 DNA: TGTGCCAGCAGCTTGGGGGACAGGTACGAGCAGTACTTC
CDR3 protein: CASSLGDRYEQYF
J gene: TRBJ2-7
V gene: TRBV5-6
clone size: .
D gene: TRBD1

CDR3 DNA: TGTGCCAGCAGCTCCGCGGATGAGCAGTACTTC
CDR3 protein: CASSSADEQYF
J gene: TRBJ2-7
V gene: TRBV7-9
clone size: .
D gene: .

CDR3 DNA: TGCGCCAGCAGCCAAGAGACCGGGGGAACCTCCATCTCTGGGGCCAACGTCCTGACTTTC
CDR3 protein: CASSQETGGTSISGANVLTF
J gene: TRBJ2-6
V gene: TRBV4-3
clone size: .
D gene: .

CDR3 DNA: TGTGCCAGCAGCCTTGAGCTAGCGGGAGGGTACAATGAGCAGTTCTTC
CDR3 protein: CASSLELAGGYNEQFF
J gene: TRBJ2-1
V gene: TRBV5-6
clone size: .
D gene: TRBD2

CDR3 DNA: TGTGCCAGCAGCGAACACAGGGACGGAAAACTGTTTTTT
CDR3 protein: CASSEHRDGKLFF
J gene: TRBJ1-4
V gene: TRBV13
clone size: .
D gene: .

CDR3 DNA: TGTGCCAGCAGCCAAGAAACAGGGGGCGTAAGGTACGAGCAGTACTTC
CDR3 protein: CASSQETGGVRYEQYF
J gene: TRBJ2-7
V gene: TRBV4-2
clone size: .
D gene: TRBD1

CDR3 DNA: TGTGCCAGCAGCTCCACGGGACAGCCCTACGAGCAGTACTTC
CDR3 protein: CASSSTGQPYEQYF
J gene: TRBJ2-7
V gene: TRBV7-2
clone size: .
D gene: TRBD1

CDR3 DNA: TGTGCCAGCAGCTTAGGTCCCGGGGAAGCTTTCTTT
CDR3 protein: CASSLGPGEAFF
J gene: TRBJ1-1
V gene: TRBV5-6
clone size: .
D gene: .

CDR3 DNA: TGTGCCAGCTCACCACGGGGACAGTCCAATCAGCCCCAGCATTTT
CDR3 protein: CASSPRGQSNQPQHF
J gene: TRBJ1-5
V gene: TRBV18
clone size: .
D gene: TRBD1

CDR3 DNA: TGTGCCAGCAGTTATAGGGGTAACTACGAGCAGTACTTC
CDR3 protein: CASSYRGNYEQYF
J gene: TRBJ2-7
V gene: TRBV6-5
clone size: .
D gene: .

CDR3 DNA: TGTGCCAGCAGCCAAGATCAGGTCGGCACTGAAGCTTTCTTT
CDR3 protein: CASSQDQVGTEAFF
J gene: TRBJ1-1
V gene: TRBV14
clone size: .
D gene: .

CDR3 DNA: TGTGCCAGCAGGGAGATCTTGAACACTGAAGCTTTCTTT
CDR3 protein: CASREILNTEAFF
J gene: TRBJ1-1
V gene: TRBV9
clone size: .
D gene: .

CDR3 DNA: TGCGCCAGCAGCCAAGAAAGGTACGGAGCCTATGGCTACACCTTC
CDR3 protein: CASSQERYGAYGYTF
J gene: TRBJ1-2
V gene: TRBV4-1
clone size: .
D gene: .

CDR3 DNA: TGTGCCAGCAGTGACGGAAGCTACGAGCAGTACTTC
CDR3 protein: CASSDGSYEQYF
J gene: TRBJ2-7
V gene: TRBV2
clone size: .
D gene: .

CDR3 DNA: TGTGCCAGCAGCGTAGCCCCAGCGGGAGTAAGGGGGGAGCTGTTTTTT
CDR3 protein: CASSVAPAGVRGELFF
J gene: TRBJ2-2
V gene: TRBV9
clone size: .
D gene: TRBD2

CDR3 DNA: TGTGCCAGCAGGGAGGGGGCCGATACGCAGTATTTT
CDR3 protein: CASREGADTQYF
J gene: TRBJ2-3
V gene: TRBV7-9
clone size: .
D gene: .

CDR3 DNA: TGCGCCAGCAGCCGACGGGCTAGCGGGACCCAAGAGACCCAGTACTTC
CDR3 protein: CASSRRASGTQETQYF
J gene: TRBJ2-5
V gene: TRBV4-1
clone size: .
D gene: TRBD2

CDR3 DNA: TGTGCCAGCACTCAGTCTCGGATTGAGGAGGATGAAAAACTGTTTTTT
CDR3 protein: CASTQSRIEEDEKLFF
J gene: TRBJ1-4
V gene: TRBV2
clone size: .
D gene: .

CDR3 DNA: TGTGCCAGCTCACCTGGGGGTCCCCTGGACTTCGACAAAAACATTCAGTACTTC
CDR3 protein: CASSPGGPLDFDKNIQYF
J gene: TRBJ2-4
V gene: TRBV18
clone size: once
D gene: .

CDR3 DNA: TGTGCCAGCAGATCAAAAGTCGACGAGCAGTACTTC
CDR3 protein: CASRSKVDEQYF
J gene: TRBJ2-7
V gene: TRBV27
clone size: .
D gene: .

CDR3 DNA: TGTGCCAGCAGTCACCCCGGGGAGGGAAATGAAAAACTGTTTTTT
CDR3 protein: CASSHPGEGNEKLFF
J gene: TRBJ1-4
V gene: TRBV28
clone size: .
D gene: .

CDR3 DNA: TGTGCCAGCAGCTTAGCCTATGGGACAGGGGTCTACGAGCAGTACTTC
CDR3 protein: CASSLAYGTGVYEQYF
J gene: TRBJ2-7
V gene: TRBV7-9
clone size: .
D gene: TRBD1

CDR3 DNA: TGTGCCAGCAGCCTCGGACAGGAATATTATGGCTACACCTTC
CDR3 protein: CASSLGQEYYGYTF
J gene: TRBJ1-2
V gene: TRBV5-4
clone size: .
D gene: TRBD1

CDR3 DNA: TGCGCCAGCAGCCAAGATGGGGGAGGGAATGAGCAGTTCTTC
CDR3 protein: CASSQDGGGNEQFF
J gene: TRBJ2-1
V gene: TRBV4-3
clone size: once
D gene: TRBD2